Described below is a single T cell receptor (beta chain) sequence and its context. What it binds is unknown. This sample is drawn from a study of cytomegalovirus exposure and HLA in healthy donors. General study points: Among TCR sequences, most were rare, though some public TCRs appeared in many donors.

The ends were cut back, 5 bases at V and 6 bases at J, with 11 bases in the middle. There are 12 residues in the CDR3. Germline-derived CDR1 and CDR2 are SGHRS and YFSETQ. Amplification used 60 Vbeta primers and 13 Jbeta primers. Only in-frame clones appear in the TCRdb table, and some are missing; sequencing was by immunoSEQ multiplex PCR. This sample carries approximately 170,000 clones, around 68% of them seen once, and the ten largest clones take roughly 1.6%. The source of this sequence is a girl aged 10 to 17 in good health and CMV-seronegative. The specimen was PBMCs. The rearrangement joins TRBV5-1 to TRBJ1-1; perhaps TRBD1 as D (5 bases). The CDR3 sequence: CASSPGVSEAFF. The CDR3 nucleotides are TGCGCCAGCAGTCCGGGGGTCTCTGAAGCTTTCTTT.